Each of the 9 T cell receptor beta chains below was sequenced from the same sample in a study of regulatory T cells in long-lasting Graves disease. Time point indicated: persistent/refractory GD, antithyroid drugs over 5 years with positive TRAb. Preparation of the TCR library used RNA extracted from PBMCs. Building of the TCR beta libraries involved iRepertoire HTBI primers and Arm-PCR of CDR3 regions. TCRdb used MiXCR to reprocess the multiplex PCR reads, holding one entry per CDR3 protein. Found here are almost 350,000 distinct CDR3 sequences, around 20% of them singletons; the top ten hold less than 35%. The starting material was peripheral blood mononuclear cells (PBMCs), obtained when the disease was refractory, from a patient treated with antithyroid drugs. These receptors originate from a female donor with Graves disease.

This clonotype was recorded only once. This sequence joins TRBV4-1 and TRBJ2-2; TRBD2 agrees at 10 bases. The CDR3 is made up of 14 amino acids. The germline gives CDR1 MGHRA, CDR2 YSYEKL. The V gene end was trimmed by 5 bases and the J gene end by 9 bases; junction bases not matched to a gene: 6. The CDR3 protein is CASSVYTSGRELFF. The DNA for the CDR3 is TGCGCCAGCAGCGTATACACTAGCGGGAGGGAGCTGTTTTTT.

Of note for this clonotype: A read error may explain this, as a much larger clone is one base away. This likely comes from a read error, as the CDR3 has no conserved phenylalanine or tryptophan at its end. The chain links TRBV7-8 to TRBJ2-2, with D unresolved. Trimming shortened V by 6 bases and J by 4 bases, and 9 bases separated the two germline ends. CDR1 SGHVS and CDR2 FQNEAQ come from the germline V gene. This CDR3 spans 13 amino acids. This CDR3 reads CASRLVGTGELFL. CDR3 nucleotides: TGTGCCAGCAGACTGGTCGGCACCGGGGAGCTGTTTCTT.

This clonotype was counted at least ten times. The rearrangement uses TRBV30 and TRBJ2-5; the match to TRBD1 covers 7 bases. This CDR3 comprises 13 residues. Trimming took 4 bases from V and 3 from J; bases not matched to a gene: 5. The germline V gene has CDR1 GTSNPN and CDR2 SVGIG (reference sequence). In DNA form, the CDR3 reads TGTGCCTGGAATCCTACAGGGGAAGAGACCCAGTACTTC. Protein product: CAWNPTGEETQYF.

This clonotype was seen more than once but under ten times. The chain carries TRBV6-2 or TRBV6-3 and TRBJ2-1, with 7 bases lining up with TRBD1. Germline V CDR1 and CDR2: MNHEY, SVGEGT. The V segment lost 5 bases and the J segment 6 bases; nucleotides outside the gene matches: 16. CDR3 length equals 17 residues. The chain's CDR3 is CASSEPRTGLLPNEQFF. The CDR3 DNA sequence: TGTGCCAGCAGTGAACCACGGACAGGACTCCTCCCCAATGAGCAGTTCTTC.

This clonotype was counted at least ten times. The chain is built from TRBV29-1 and TRBJ1-1; TRBD1 is a possible D gene (5 bases). The CDR3 sequence is 14 residues long. The germline V and J ends were trimmed by 4 bases and 4 bases, with 16 bases remaining between them. Germline CDR1 SQVTM, CDR2 ANQGSEA. In DNA form, the CDR3 reads TGCAGCGTTGTTAAGGGGAGCGACGGCACTGAAGCTTTCTTT. Its protein is CSVVKGSDGTEAFF.

This clonotype was found many times. V gene TRBV6-5 combines with J gene TRBJ2-7; D is possibly TRBD1 (5 bases). The CDR3 totals 13 residues. Germline V CDR1 and CDR2: MNHEY, SVGAGI. Trimming removed 0 bases from V and 4 bases from J, with 7 bases in between. CDR3 in amino acids: CASSYSKGYEQYF. In nucleotides, the CDR3 is TGTGCCAGCAGTTACTCGAAGGGGTACGAGCAGTACTTC.

This clonotype turned up a few times. This may arise from a read error, as a much more abundant clone is one base away. This chain connects TRBV28 to TRBJ1-5, with D tentatively TRBD1 (6 bases). Germline V lookup: CDR1 MDHEN, CDR2 SYDVKM. This CDR3 spans 14 amino acids. DNA for the CDR3: TGTGCCAGCAGAATAGGACAGAGCAATCAGCACCAGCATTTT. Protein: CASRIGQSNQHQHF.

The V call is TRBV29-1, the J call TRBJ2-7, with TRBD1 identical over 10 bases. The germline V gene encodes CDR1 SQVTM and CDR2 ANQGSEA. J lost 2 bases, V lost 4 bases, and 8 bases had no gene match. This CDR3 spans 15 amino acids. CDR3 bases: TGCAGCGTTGCACTGACAGGGGGCCGGACCTACGAGCAGTACTTC. Translating it yields CSVALTGGRTYEQYF.

This clonotype was found many times. The CDR3 reads CASSSPHDGNTIYF. Here the CDR3 DNA reads TGTGCCAGCAGTTCCCCACATGATGGAAACACCATATATTTT. V is TRBV28 and J is TRBJ1-3; D is undetermined. Germline V gene lookup returns CDR1 MDHEN and CDR2 SYDVKM. V was trimmed by 4 bases and J by 3 bases, leaving 10 bases between them. The CDR3 loop spans 14 amino acids.